The clone carrying this TCR beta chain occurred once. Its matching antigen is unknown. The CDR3 contains 12 residues. Between the trimmed V and J ends, which lost 6 bases and 6 bases, there was a span of 11 bases. Germline CDR1 SQVTM, CDR2 ANQGSEA. Measured with immunoSEQ multiplex PCR; TCRdb has only the in-frame clones, and not every one. The sample records a few thousand clones, approximately 67% being singletons. The sample is drawn from a study of CD8 T cell repertoires and HIV-1 epitope variants. The receptor was derived from a male donor with HIV. The sample comprised cultured CD8+ T cells derived from PBMCs. The chain links TRBV29-1 to TRBJ2-2, with D uncertain. The CDR3 protein is CSVPLNSGELFF. CDR3 coding DNA: TGCAGCGTACCCCTCAATTCCGGGGAGCTGTTTTTT.